Given below is one T cell receptor beta chain in context. The record originates from a study of blood T cell repertoires in COVID-19. Across the whole study: Collection of acute and convalescent COVID-19 samples took place in the United States, Italy and Spain. PBMCs, B-cell-depleted T cells, or T cells provided the cDNA or gDNA that made up the material.

Under the authors' procedure: Estimates of nucleated cell counts were drawn from the amplification of reference gene primers. Measured with immunoSEQ multiplex PCR; TCRdb has only the in-frame clones, and not every one. The V and J calls and clone size come from that table; D and trimming were worked out from the DNA. The top ten hold about 2% of the sample, which has roughly 55,000 clones, around 83% seen once. Trimming at V came to 2 bases and at J to 4 bases, leaving 8 bases not matched to a gene. The CDR3 sequence is 15 residues long. CDR1 and CDR2 (germline): SGHRS, YFSETQ. The rearrangement joins TRBV5-1 to TRBJ1-2; 7 bases agree with TRBD1. The sequencing input was peripheral blood. The receptor was derived from a woman aged 55-69 years with acute or convalescent COVID-19. The CDR3 DNA sequence: TGCGCCAGCAGCTTTGGGGGACAGATACCCTATGGCTACACCTTC. This codes for CASSFGGQIPYGYTF.